This T cell receptor (beta chain) was profiled in a study of T-cell memory formation after mild COVID-19. Trimming took 2 bases from V and 5 from J; bases not matched to a gene: 4. This CDR3 has 15 residues. The germline gives CDR1 SGHRS, CDR2 YFSETQ. General observations from the study: Among contracting clones, CD4+ were mainly CM/EM and CD8+ enriched in EMRA.

TCRdb itself ran the 5' RACE reads through MiXCR, one entry per CDR3 protein. Of 500,000 to 600,000 distinct CDR3 sequences in the sample, more than 15% were seen once. At least ten counts were recorded for this clonotype. Its matching antigen is unknown. The chain joins TRBV5-1 to TRBJ2-2, with 9 positions matching TRBD1. Sequencing used PBMCs or a T cell subset sorted from them (not recorded which). This sequence was found in an adult woman who had mild COVID-19 (a few samples of this study predate the infection). Cell type and time point are not known. CDR3 DNA: TGCGCCAGCAGCTTAAGGGACAGGGCGACCGGGGAGCTGTTTTTT. Translation: CASSLRDRATGELFF. The full variable domain, completed using reference TRBV5-1 and TRBJ2-2, is KAGVTQTPRYLIKTRGQQVTLSCSPISGHRSVSWYQQTPGQGLQFLFEYFSETQRNKGNFPGRFSGRQFSNSRSEMNVSTLELGDSALYLCASSLRDRATGELFFGEGSRLTVL.